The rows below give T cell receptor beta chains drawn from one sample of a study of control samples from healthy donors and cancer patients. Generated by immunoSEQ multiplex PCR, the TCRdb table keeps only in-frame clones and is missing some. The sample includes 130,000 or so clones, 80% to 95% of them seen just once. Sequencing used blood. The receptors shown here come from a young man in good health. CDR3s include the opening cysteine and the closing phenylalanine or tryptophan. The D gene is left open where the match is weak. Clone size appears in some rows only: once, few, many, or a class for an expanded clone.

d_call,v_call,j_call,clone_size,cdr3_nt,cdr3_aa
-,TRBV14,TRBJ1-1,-,TGTGCCAGCAGCCAAGAACCCAACAGTCTCACTGAAGCTTTCTTT,CASSQEPNSLTEAFF
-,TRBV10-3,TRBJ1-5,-,TGTGCCATCAGTGAGGAACCTCTGAAACCCCAGCATTTT,CAISEEPLKPQHF
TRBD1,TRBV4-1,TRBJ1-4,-,TGCGCCAGCAGCCAAAGGTCCAGGGGGTTTGGTCCAACTAATGAAAAACTGTTTTTT,CASSQRSRGFGPTNEKLFF
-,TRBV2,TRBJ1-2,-,TGTGCCAGCAGTGATGACAGCACATATGGCTACACCTTC,CASSDDSTYGYTF
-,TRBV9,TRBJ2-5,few,TGTGCCAGCAGCGTAGGCCCGGGAGAGACCCAGTACTTC,CASSVGPGETQYF
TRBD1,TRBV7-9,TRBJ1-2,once,TGTGCCAGCAGCACGGACAGGGAAGGCTACACCTTC,CASSTDREGYTF
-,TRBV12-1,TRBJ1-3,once,TGTGCCAGCAGCCCCTCGGACGAGCCGCAGACCATATATTTT,CASSPSDEPQTIYF
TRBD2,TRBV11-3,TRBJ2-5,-,TGTGCCAGCAGCCCCGGGACTAGCGGGGGGGCCGAGGGAGAGACCCAGTACTTC,CASSPGTSGGAEGETQYF
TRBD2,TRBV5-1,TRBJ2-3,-,TGCGCCAGCAGGAGACTAGCCTCTAGCACAGATACGCAGTATTTT,CASRRLASSTDTQYF
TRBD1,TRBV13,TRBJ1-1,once,TGTGCCAGCAGCTTTAGAGGAAAACAGGGGGCTAAGACTGAAGCTTTCTTT,CASSFRGKQGAKTEAFF
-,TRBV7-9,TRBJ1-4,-,TGTGCCAGCAGCTTAGGGGGTATGGTTGCAACTAATGAAAAACTGTTTTTT,CASSLGGMVATNEKLFF
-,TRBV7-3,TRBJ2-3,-,TGTGCCAGCAGCTTAGGAGTCGGTACGCAGTATTTT,CASSLGVGTQYF
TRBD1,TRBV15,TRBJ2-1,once,TGTGCCACCAGCAGGGACAGGGCGAACAATGAGCAGTTCTTC,CATSRDRANNEQFF
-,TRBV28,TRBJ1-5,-,TGTGCCAGCAGTGAGGGGGTTGAATACTTGAGCAATCAGCCCCAGCATTTT,CASSEGVEYLSNQPQHF
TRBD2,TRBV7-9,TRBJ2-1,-,TGTGCCAGCAGCGCCGGACTAGCGGCTTTCAATGAGCAGTTCTTC,CASSAGLAAFNEQFF
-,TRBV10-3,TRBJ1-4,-,TGTGCCATCAGTGAAAATCAAGCAACTAATGAAAAACTGTTTTTT,CAISENQATNEKLFF
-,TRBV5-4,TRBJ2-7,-,TGTGCCAGCAGCTTCGAGCAGGGATCCTACGAGCAGTACTTC,CASSFEQGSYEQYF
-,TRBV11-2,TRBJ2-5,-,TGTGCCAGCAGCTCGCAAGGGGAGACCCAGTACTTC,CASSSQGETQYF
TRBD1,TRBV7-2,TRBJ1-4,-,TGTGCCAGCAGCTTAGTGACAGGGAGCAATGAAAAACTGTTTTTT,CASSLVTGSNEKLFF
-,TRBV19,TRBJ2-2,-,TGTGCCAGTTCGAGACAGGCGAACACCGGGGAGCTGTTTTTT,CASSRQANTGELFF
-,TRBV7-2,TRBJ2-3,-,TGTGCCAGCAGCTTAGTTGTCAGAATGGGAGATACGCAGTATTTT,CASSLVVRMGDTQYF
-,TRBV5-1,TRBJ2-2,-,TGCGCCAGCAGCTTGGCCAGGCGAGTGCTCAGCGGGGAGCTGTTTTTT,CASSLARRVLSGELFF